A single T cell receptor (beta chain) is shown here with its context. Its antigen is as yet unknown. The CDR3 loop spans 16 amino acids. Germline trimming cut 0 bases from V and 6 bases from J; bases unmatched to any gene: 2. Germline CDR1 SGHVS, CDR2 FQNEAQ. The sample is drawn from a study of beta chain features in type 1 diabetes. Across the whole study: Similarity in age, gender and cell yields was seen between patients and healthy donors. Findings and caveats of the study: Any HLA-type effect on TCRB rearrangement remained unresolved here. Comparison showed that naive, central memory and Treg TCRB repertoires appeared more similar among patients than among healthy donors. Individuals with type 1 diabetes displayed fewer insertions and more deletions at VDJ junctions.

Since all of the isolated RNA was reverse transcribed, expressed TCRB transcripts were what got sequenced. Generated by immunoSEQ multiplex PCR, the TCRdb table keeps only in-frame clones and is missing some. This sample yields 350,000 or so clones, of which around 20% are seen a single time; about 0.044% belongs to the top ten. Sequencing was carried out using naive CD4+ T cells from blood. The source is a woman aged 18-29 years in good health. V usage is TRBV7-8 and J usage is TRBJ2-2, with 12 bases identical to TRBD1. CDR3 in amino acids: CASSLAGTGGSGELFF. DNA of the CDR3: TGTGCCAGCAGCTTAGCAGGGACAGGGGGCTCCGGGGAGCTGTTTTTT.